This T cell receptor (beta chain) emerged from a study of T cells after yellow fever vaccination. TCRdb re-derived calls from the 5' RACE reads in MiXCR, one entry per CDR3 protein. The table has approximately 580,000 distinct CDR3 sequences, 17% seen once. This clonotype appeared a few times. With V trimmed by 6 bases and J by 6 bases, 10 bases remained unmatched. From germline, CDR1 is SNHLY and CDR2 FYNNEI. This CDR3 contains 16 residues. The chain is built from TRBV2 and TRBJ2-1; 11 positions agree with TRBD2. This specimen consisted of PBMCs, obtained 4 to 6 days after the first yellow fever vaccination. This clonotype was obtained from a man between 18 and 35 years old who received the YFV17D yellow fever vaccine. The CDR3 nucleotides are TGTGCCAGCAGGACAGCTAGCGGGGGGTCCCGCAATGAGCAGTTCTTC. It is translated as CASRTASGGSRNEQFF.